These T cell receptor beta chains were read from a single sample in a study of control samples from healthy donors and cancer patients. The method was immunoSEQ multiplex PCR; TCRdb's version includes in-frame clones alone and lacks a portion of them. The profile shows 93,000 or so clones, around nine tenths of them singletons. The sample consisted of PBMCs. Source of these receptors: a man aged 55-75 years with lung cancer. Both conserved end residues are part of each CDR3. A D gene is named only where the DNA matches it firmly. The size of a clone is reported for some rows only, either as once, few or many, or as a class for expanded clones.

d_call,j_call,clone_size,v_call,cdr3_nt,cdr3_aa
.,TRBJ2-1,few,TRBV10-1,TGCGCCAGCAGCGGTATCGACGCGGGGTCACCGGGGTACAATGAGCAGTTCTTC,CASSGIDAGSPGYNEQFF
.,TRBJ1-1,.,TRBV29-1,TGCAGCGTGGGTGGGCTTCAGGGATCCACTGAAGCTTTCTTT,CSVGGLQGSTEAFF
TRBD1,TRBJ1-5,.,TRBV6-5,TGTGCCAGCAGTTCCGGGACAGGGAATCAGCCCCAGCATTTT,CASSSGTGNQPQHF
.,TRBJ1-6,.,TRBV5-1,TGCGCCAGCAGGATCGGGGTCGGGGGCTCACCCCTCCACTTT,CASRIGVGGSPLHF
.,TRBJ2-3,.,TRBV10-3,TGTGCCACAGAGCGAGGGGACGCAGATACGCAGTATTTT,CATERGDADTQYF
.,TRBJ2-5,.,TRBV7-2,TGTGCCAGCAGCTCCCAGTGGGGGAACCAAGAGACCCAGTACTTC,CASSSQWGNQETQYF
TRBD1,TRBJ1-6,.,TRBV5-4,TGTGCCAGCAGCATAGCCGGGACAGGGGTTTGGTCACCCCTCCACTTT,CASSIAGTGVWSPLHF
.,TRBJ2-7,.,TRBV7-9,TGTGCCAGCAGCTTTGGGCTTGGTGGTTTCGAGCAGTACTTC,CASSFGLGGFEQYF
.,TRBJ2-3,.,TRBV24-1,TGTGCCACCAGTGATGATACAGATGGTTTAACAGATACGCAGTATTTT,CATSDDTDGLTDTQYF
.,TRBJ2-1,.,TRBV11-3,TGTGCCAGCAGCTCGCAAGTGGGGCGCATGGAGAATGAGCAGTTCTTC,CASSSQVGRMENEQFF
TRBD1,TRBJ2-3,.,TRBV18,TGTGCCAGCTCAGAGCGACAGGGGGCTACAGATACGCAGTATTTT,CASSERQGATDTQYF
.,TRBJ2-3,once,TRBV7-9,TGTGCCAGCAGCTTTAGAGGGGGGGTAGCGGCAGATACGCAGTATTTT,CASSFRGGVAADTQYF
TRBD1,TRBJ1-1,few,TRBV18,TGTGCCAGCTCATCACAGGGGTATAATACTGAAGCTTTCTTT,CASSSQGYNTEAFF
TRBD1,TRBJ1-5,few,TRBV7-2,TGTGCCAGCAGCCCGATACCGGGACAGGGCTTCAATCAGCCCCAGCATTTT,CASSPIPGQGFNQPQHF
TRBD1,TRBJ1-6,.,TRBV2,TGTGCCACCAGGGACAGTCCCAATTCACCCCTCCACTTT,CATRDSPNSPLHF
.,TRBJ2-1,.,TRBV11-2,TGTGCCAGCAGCCACGGGACAGAGCAGTTCTTC,CASSHGTEQFF
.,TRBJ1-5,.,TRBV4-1,TGCGCCAGCAGCCAAGGGGATTTGCAGGGGTTATATAGCAATCAGCCCCAGCATTTT,CASSQGDLQGLYSNQPQHF
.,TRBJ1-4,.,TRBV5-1,TGCGCCAGCAGCTTGAACGAAAAACTGTTTTTT,CASSLNEKLFF
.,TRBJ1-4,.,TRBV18,TGTGCCAGCTCACCCGATCGTGGGGGCCGTTTTGAAAAACTGTTTTTT,CASSPDRGGRFEKLFF
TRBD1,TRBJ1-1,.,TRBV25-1,TGTGCCAGCAGCGACCCCCGACAGGGCGGCACTGAAGCTTTCTTT,CASSDPRQGGTEAFF
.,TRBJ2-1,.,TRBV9,TGTGCCAGCAGCGTAGCTGTCCGATCCAATGAGCAGTTCTTC,CASSVAVRSNEQFF
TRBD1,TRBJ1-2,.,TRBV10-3,TGTGCCATCAGTGGGGGACAGGCCGTCCTCCATGGCTACACCTTC,CAISGGQAVLHGYTF
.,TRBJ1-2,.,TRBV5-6,TGTGCCAGCAGCTCTGCTGTTGGGGGAGGCTATGGCTACACCTTC,CASSSAVGGGYGYTF
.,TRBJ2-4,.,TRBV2,TGTGCCAGCAGGGAAACACAGGGCGAACTAGCCAAAAACATTCAGTACTTC,CASRETQGELAKNIQYF
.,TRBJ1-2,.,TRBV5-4,TGTGCCAGCAGCTTGGACAACTATGGCTACACCTTC,CASSLDNYGYTF
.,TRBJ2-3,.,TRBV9,TGTGCCAGCAGCCCCCGTCTCACCACAGATACGCAGTATTTT,CASSPRLTTDTQYF
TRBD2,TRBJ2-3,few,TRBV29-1,TGCAGCGTTGGAGGCCCATCTAGCGGGGGGGCAGCAGATACGCAGTATTTT,CSVGGPSSGGAADTQYF
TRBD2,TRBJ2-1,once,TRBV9,TGTGCCAGCAGCCCTTGGACTAGCGGGGCCAATGAGCAGTTCTTC,CASSPWTSGANEQFF
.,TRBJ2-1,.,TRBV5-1,TGCGCCAGCAGCTGGCAGGGGGGTCAGGGCAATGAGCAGTTCTTC,CASSWQGGQGNEQFF
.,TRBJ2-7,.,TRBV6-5,TGTGCCAGCAGTTACATAGGCTCCTACGAGCAGTACTTC,CASSYIGSYEQYF
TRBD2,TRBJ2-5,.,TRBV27,TGTGCCAGCAGTCCGACTAGCGGGGGGGCTACAGGGGAGACCCAGTACTTC,CASSPTSGGATGETQYF
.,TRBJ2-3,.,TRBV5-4,TGTGCCAGCACGGGAAACACAGATACGCAGTATTTT,CASTGNTDTQYF
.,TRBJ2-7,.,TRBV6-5,TGTGCCGGCAATCCGGGACGTGACACCTACGAGCAGTACTTC,CAGNPGRDTYEQYF
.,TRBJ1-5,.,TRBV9,TGTGCCAGCAGCGCCCAATCCGGGACATCCGTATTAGCCCAGCATTTT,CASSAQSGTSVLAQHF
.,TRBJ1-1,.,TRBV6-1,TGTGCCAGCAGTGAACATGGAGGGAACACTGAAGCTTTCTTT,CASSEHGGNTEAFF
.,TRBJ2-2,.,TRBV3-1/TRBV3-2,TGTGCCAGCAGCTCGTTCAACACCGGGGAGCTGTTTTTT,CASSSFNTGELFF
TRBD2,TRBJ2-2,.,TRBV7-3,TGTGCCAGCAGCTTGGTTAGCGGGACTCAGACCGGGGAGCTGTTTTTT,CASSLVSGTQTGELFF
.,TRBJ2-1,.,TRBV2,TGTGCCAGCAGTGTTACTAGCGTCAGGGGCAATGAGCAGTTCTTC,CASSVTSVRGNEQFF
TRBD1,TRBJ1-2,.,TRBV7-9,TGTGCCAGCAGCAAGGGACAGGGGGACTATGGCTACACCTTC,CASSKGQGDYGYTF
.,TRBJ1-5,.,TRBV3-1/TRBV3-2,TGTGCCAGCAGCCAAGAGGGAGTAGCAGGGTATAGCAATCAGCCCCAGCATTTT,CASSQEGVAGYSNQPQHF
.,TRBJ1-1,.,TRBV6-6,TGTGCCAGCAGTTACTCCGGGATGGACACTGAAGCTTTCTTT,CASSYSGMDTEAFF
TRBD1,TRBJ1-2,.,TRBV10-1,TGCGCCAGCAGTGAGGACAGGGGACATGGCTACACCTTC,CASSEDRGHGYTF
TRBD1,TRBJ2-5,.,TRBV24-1,TGTGCCACCAGTGATTTGGGACAGGGCCACGGGGAGACCCAGTACTTC,CATSDLGQGHGETQYF
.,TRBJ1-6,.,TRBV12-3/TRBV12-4,TGTGCCAGCAGCTGGGGGGGGAATTCACCCCTCCACTTT,CASSWGGNSPLHF
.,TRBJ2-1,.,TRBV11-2,TGTGCCAGCAGCTTCCTGGGGACCTACAATGAGCAGTTCTTC,CASSFLGTYNEQFF